Listed below are T cell receptor beta chains from one sample, sequenced in a study of T cell responses to AZD1222 COVID-19 vaccine. The assay was immunoSEQ multiplex PCR, and TCRdb's table has in-frame clones only and misses some. The profile shows approximately 180,000 clones, 80% to 95% of them singletons. The starting material was peripheral blood, obtained 28 days after the second dose of the MenACWY control vaccine. These receptors all stem from an adult who received the MenACWY meningococcal vaccine as a control. Both conserved end residues are part of each CDR3. The D gene is left open where the match is weak.

j_call: TRBJ2-7; v_call: TRBV15; d_call: TRBD2; cdr3_aa: CATSSGGLAGREQYF; cdr3_nt: TGTGCCACCAGCAGTGGGGGACTAGCGGGACGTGAGCAGTACTTC
j_call: TRBJ2-2; v_call: TRBV28; d_call: -; cdr3_aa: CASRGRSGNTGELFF; cdr3_nt: TGTGCCAGCAGGGGGCGTTCGGGAAACACCGGGGAGCTGTTTTTT
j_call: TRBJ1-5; v_call: TRBV6-5; d_call: TRBD1; cdr3_aa: CASSRDRGSNQPQHF; cdr3_nt: TGTGCCAGCAGCCGGGACAGGGGGTCCAATCAGCCCCAGCATTTT
j_call: TRBJ1-1; v_call: TRBV7-8; d_call: -; cdr3_aa: CASSRAWGRVTEAFF; cdr3_nt: TGTGCCAGCAGCCGAGCATGGGGGAGAGTCACTGAAGCTTTCTTT
j_call: TRBJ2-1; v_call: TRBV15; d_call: TRBD1; cdr3_aa: CATSRDGTGVVDEQFF; cdr3_nt: TGTGCCACCAGCAGAGACGGTACAGGGGTGGTTGATGAGCAGTTCTTC
j_call: TRBJ2-7; v_call: TRBV7-2; d_call: -; cdr3_aa: CASSLPTGWEQYF; cdr3_nt: TGTGCCAGCAGCTTACCGACAGGCTGGGAGCAGTACTTC
j_call: TRBJ1-6; v_call: TRBV6-5; d_call: TRBD1; cdr3_aa: CASTSGQGRNSPLHF; cdr3_nt: TGTGCCAGCACTTCAGGACAGGGGAGGAATTCACCCCTCCACTTT
j_call: TRBJ1-5; v_call: TRBV4-3; d_call: -; cdr3_aa: CASSQDRAINQPQHF; cdr3_nt: TGCGCCAGCAGCCAAGACAGGGCAATTAATCAGCCCCAGCATTTT
j_call: TRBJ1-4; v_call: TRBV10-2; d_call: -; cdr3_aa: CATAKEGNRGEKLFF; cdr3_nt: TGCGCCACCGCGAAGGAAGGAAATAGGGGTGAAAAACTGTTTTTT
j_call: TRBJ2-1; v_call: TRBV29-1; d_call: TRBD1; cdr3_aa: CSVEGDQRTGARYNEQFF; cdr3_nt: TGCAGCGTTGAAGGCGACCAGCGGACAGGGGCCCGCTACAATGAGCAGTTCTTC
j_call: TRBJ1-2; v_call: TRBV3-1/TRBV3-2; d_call: -; cdr3_aa: CASGGGYGYTF; cdr3_nt: TGTGCCAGCGGAGGGGGGTATGGCTACACCTTC
j_call: TRBJ1-1; v_call: TRBV7-8; d_call: -; cdr3_aa: CASSLILTVNTEAFF; cdr3_nt: TGTGCCAGCAGCTTAATTCTCACCGTGAACACTGAAGCTTTCTTT
j_call: TRBJ2-3; v_call: TRBV11-2; d_call: TRBD2; cdr3_aa: CASSSSGPYRGGGGDTQYF; cdr3_nt: TGTGCCAGCAGTTCTAGCGGTCCCTACCGGGGGGGCGGCGGAGATACGCAGTATTTT